One sample yielded the 29 T cell receptor beta chains listed below, sequenced in a study of metastatic and nonmetastatic thyroid tumors. Every patient was untreated before thyroid surgery. TCRdb re-analyzed the PCR reads using MiXCR. In the table there are fewer than 40,000 clones, roughly a sixth of which are singletons. The sequencing input was blood. The receptors derive from a male donor with papillary thyroid cancer or a benign thyroid nodule (not recorded which). Some clones in this sample may be carry-over from other donors' samples.

The table lists this clone with many counts. The V call is TRBV2, the J call TRBJ2-5; D uncertain. Germline V gene lookup returns CDR1 SNHLY and CDR2 FYNNEI. The CDR3 totals 10 residues. V lost 1 base, J lost 7 bases, and 1 base lay in between. The CDR3 bases are TGTGCCAGCAGTGAAGGGACCCAGTACTTC. It codes for CASSEGTQYF. The full variable domain, in which reference TRBV2 and TRBJ2-5 provide the parts outside the CDR3, is EPEVTQTPSHQVTQMGQEVILRCVPISNHLYFYWYRQILGQKVEFLVSFYNNEISEKSEIFDDQFSVERPDGSNFTLKIRSTKLEDSAMYFCASSEGTQYFGPGTRLLVL.

The V and J genes are TRBV19 and TRBJ1-5; weak D call: TRBD1 (6 bases). Germline V gives CDR1 LNHDA, CDR2 SQIVND (reference sequence). There are 13 residues in the CDR3. Deletions cut 4 bases from V and 5 bases from J, with 9 bases between. CDR3 sequence (DNA): TGTGCCAGTAGTACACAGGGTCATCAGCCCCAGCATTTT. It specifies CASSTQGHQPQHF.

This clone was counted between two and nine times. CDR3 region: CASSLALLAGVSNEQFF. The CDR3 nucleotides are TGTGCCAGCAGTTTGGCCCTCCTAGCGGGAGTCTCCAATGAGCAGTTCTTC. This chain uses TRBV12-3 or TRBV12-4 with TRBJ2-1; 10 bases agree with TRBD2. Germline trimming cut 3 bases from V and 6 bases from J; bases unmatched to any gene: 11. This CDR3 contains 17 residues.

By its share, this clone is medium-sized. This chain links TRBV19 with TRBJ2-1, with 8 nucleotides matching TRBD2. With 5 bases clipped from V and 4 bases from J, the junction kept 7 bases outside the gene matches. Per the germline V gene, CDR1 is LNHDA and CDR2 is SQIVND (reference sequence). The CDR3 is 15 residues long. The CDR3 region has the DNA TGTGCCAGTAGTTCCATAGCGGGACCATACAATGAGCAGTTCTTC. Its protein is CASSSIAGPYNEQFF.

This clone was seen a few times. The J gene is TRBJ2-7, the V gene TRBV27; 7 bases agree with TRBD2. V shed 3 bases and J 1 base; nucleotides not matched to a gene: 6. CDR3 length: 15 amino acids. From germline, CDR1 is MNHEY and CDR2 SMNVEV (reference sequence). Here the CDR3 DNA reads TGTGCCAGCAGTTTTATGGCTAGCGGATCCTACGAGCAGTACTTC. Its protein is CASSFMASGSYEQYF.

This clone was counted many times. The chain employs TRBV13 and TRBJ2-3, with D uncertain. Trimming took off 4 bases at V and 5 bases at J, with 13 bases between the two ends. Germline loops: CDR1 PRHDT, CDR2 FYEKMQ (reference sequence). This CDR3 contains 14 residues. CDR3 DNA sequence: TGTGCCAGCAGCTCCCTATTATCAGGAGATACGCAGTATTTT. It is translated as CASSSLLSGDTQYF. The full variable domain, completed using reference TRBV13 and TRBJ2-3, is AAGVIQSPRHLIKEKRETATLKCYPIPRHDTVYWYQQGPGQDPQFLISFYEKMQSDKGSIPDRFSAQQFSDYHSELNMSSLELGDSALYFCASSSLLSGDTQYFGPGTRLTVL.

V is TRBV20-1 and J is TRBJ2-3; TRBD1 might be the D (6 bases). The CDR3 spans 15 residues. Per germline, CDR1 DFQATT and CDR2 SNEGSKA (reference sequence). V dropped 3 bases and J dropped 8 bases, with 21 bases sitting between them. The CDR3 nucleotides read TGCAGTGCTAGTGACGGGACACCCCTCTCTTCTACGCAGTATTTT. It codes for CSASDGTPLSSTQYF.

There are many counts of this clone. The chain carries TRBV7-9 and TRBJ2-1; perhaps D is TRBD1 or TRBD2 (5 bases each). CDR1 is SEHNR and CDR2 is FQNEAQ in the germline V gene (reference sequence). This CDR3 contains 15 residues. The V and J ends lost 5 bases and 6 bases respectively, with 17 bases between them. CDR3 bases: TGTGCCAGCAGCCACCGGGACCCGCACGCCAATGAGCAGTTCTTC. Residues: CASSHRDPHANEQFF.

The rearrangement uses TRBV27 and TRBJ1-1, with D unclear. Germline V CDR1 and CDR2: MNHEY, SMNVEV (reference sequence). Trimming took 6 bases from V and 6 from J, leaving 11 bases between them. The CDR3 totals 12 residues. The CDR3 protein is CASRYIGSEAFF. CDR3 DNA: TGTGCCAGCAGATATATAGGTTCTGAAGCTTTCTTT.

This clone was counted at least ten times. The chain links TRBV7-9 to TRBJ2-7, with D possibly TRBD1 on 7 matching bases. There are 13 residues in the CDR3. V lost 6 bases and J 5 bases, leaving 14 bases between the germline ends. Germline V CDR1 and CDR2: SEHNR, FQNEAQ (reference sequence). The CDR3 region is CASSSQGGHEQYF. CDR3 nucleotide sequence: TGTGCCAGCAGTTCCCAGGGGGGCCACGAGCAGTACTTC.

The J gene is TRBJ1-5, the V gene TRBV11-2; 7 bases match TRBD1. This CDR3 comprises 15 residues. The V segment lost 2 bases and the J segment 1 base; nucleotides outside the gene matches: 2. Germline V gives CDR1 SGHAT, CDR2 FQNNGV. This CDR3 is CASSLSTGSNQPQHF. In DNA form, the CDR3 reads TGTGCCAGCAGCTTATCGACAGGGAGCAATCAGCCCCAGCATTTT.

This clone was observed many times. The chain combines TRBV7-2 with TRBJ2-7; D is possibly TRBD2 (6 bases). The germline V gene encodes CDR1 SGHTA and CDR2 FQGNSA. The CDR3 runs to 15 residues. V lost 5 bases to trimming and J lost 0 bases, with 14 bases between them. CDR3 protein: CASSVGAGNSYEQYF. CDR3 DNA: TGTGCCAGCAGCGTAGGAGCGGGCAACTCCTACGAGCAGTACTTC.

This clone has at least ten counts. Germline and junction disagree at one end, which may indicate a read error. The chain carries TRBV12-3 or TRBV12-4 and TRBJ1-2, with D perhaps TRBD1 (6 bases). There are 11 residues in the CDR3. The CDR3 sequence: CASWGQGPYFF. The CDR3 region has the DNA TGTGCCAGCTGGGGCCAGGGGCCTTATTTCTTC.

This clone is medium-sized (0.01 to 0.1%) within its sample. Here the CDR3 reads CASMGYRTGEFYGYTF. Written as DNA, the CDR3 is TGTGCCAGCATGGGTTATAGGACAGGCGAATTCTATGGCTACACCTTC. This sequence joins TRBV6-1 and TRBJ1-2; TRBD1 aligns across 7 bases. The germline gives CDR1 MNHNS, CDR2 SASEGT. With 7 bases clipped from V and 4 bases from J, the junction kept 15 bases outside the gene matches. CDR3 size: 16 residues.

This clone showed up many times. The chain joins TRBV14 to TRBJ2-1, with TRBD2 matching 11 bases. In germline, CDR1 is SGHDN, CDR2 FVKESK. After removal of 4 bases from V and 2 bases from J, the junction contained 7 bases not matched to a gene. This CDR3 comprises 17 residues. The CDR3 sequence: CASSPIAGGGTYNEQFF. DNA for the CDR3: TGTGCCAGCAGCCCGATAGCGGGAGGGGGGACCTACAATGAGCAGTTCTTC.

In its sample, this clone was seen many times. The genes are TRBV29-1 and TRBJ2-3; D not resolved. Trimming removed 6 bases at V and 4 bases at J, with 14 bases between. Per the germline V gene, CDR1 is SQVTM and CDR2 is ANQGSEA. This CDR3 is 13 amino acids long. CDR3 loop: CSVGVRTPDTQYF. The DNA of the CDR3 is TGCAGCGTGGGCGTCCGGACGCCAGATACGCAGTATTTT.

This clone was counted at least ten times. V is TRBV12-3 or TRBV12-4 and J is TRBJ2-3; TRBD2 matches 13 bases. The CDR3 loop spans 18 amino acids. J lost 0 bases, V lost 5 bases, and 8 bases had no gene match. The CDR3 protein is CASSPGTSGTGSTDTQYF. CDR3 nucleotides: TGTGCCAGCAGTCCTGGGACTAGCGGGACCGGTAGCACAGATACGCAGTATTTT.

In the case of this clone: The junction and the germline gene differ at one end; a read error may be behind it. Other DNA variants within this sample encode the same CDR3. This chain connects TRBV5-1 to TRBJ1-5; D is unresolved. CDR1 is SGHRS and CDR2 is YFSETQ in the germline V gene. The CDR3 is made up of 15 amino acids. Written as DNA, the CDR3 is TGCGCCAGTAGCTTGGCGGGTGTACAGAATCAGCCCCAGCATTTT. Its protein product is CASSLAGVQNQPQHF. The full variable domain, its missing parts supplied by reference TRBV5-1 and TRBJ1-5, is KAGVTQTPRYLIKTRGQQVTLSCSPISGHRSVSWYQQTPGQGLQFLFEYFSETQRNKGNFPGRFSGRQFSNSRSEMNVSTLELGDSALYLCASSLAGVQNQPQHFGDGTRLSIL.

The table lists this clone with many counts. This chain links TRBV19 with TRBJ1-1, with D maybe TRBD1 (5 bases). CDR3 length: 13 amino acids. V gave up 10 bases and J gave up 3 bases, with 15 bases separating them. The germline V gene has CDR1 LNHDA and CDR2 SQIVND (reference sequence). The CDR3: CATSTVEYTEAFF. Written as DNA, the CDR3 is TGTGCCACCTCGACAGTCGAGTACACTGAAGCTTTCTTT.

CDR3 protein: CASSRGCNGEQYF. The CDR3 DNA reads TGTGCCAGCAGTAGAGGGTGTAATGGGGAGCAGTACTTC. The J gene is TRBJ2-7, the V gene TRBV27, with TRBD2 as a possible D gene (5 bases). The CDR3 has 13 amino acids. Trimming took off 5 bases at V and 7 bases at J, with 15 bases between the two ends. Per germline, CDR1 MNHEY and CDR2 SMNVEV (reference sequence).

This clone was detected many times. The chain links TRBV30 to TRBJ1-6; 9 positions match TRBD1. After removal of 2 bases from V and 10 bases from J, the junction contained 9 bases not matched to a gene. The CDR3 is made up of 15 amino acids. Germline-derived CDR1 and CDR2 are GTSNPN and SVGIG (reference sequence). The CDR3 DNA is TGTGCCTGGAGTCGGGGGACAGGGATGGAATCACCCCTCCACTTT. Its protein is CAWSRGTGMESPLHF.

The table lists this clone with many counts. The chain joins TRBV10-2 to TRBJ1-2; D possibly corresponds to TRBD1 (5 bases). The CDR3 has 12 amino acids. V was cut by 8 bases and J by 4 bases, with 11 bases left in between. Germline values: CDR1 WSHSY, CDR2 SAAADI. The CDR3 loop reads CASDQGGYGYTF. The CDR3 nucleotides read TGCGCCAGCGACCAGGGAGGCTATGGCTACACCTTC.

This chain joins TRBV20-1 and TRBJ2-5, with TRBD2 identical over 9 bases. The V and J ends lost 5 bases and 5 bases, in that order; junction bases with no gene match: 12. The CDR3 totals 15 residues. CDR1 and CDR2 (germline): DFQATT, SNEGSKA (reference sequence). CDR3: CSAVPLRGGRETQYF. In DNA form, the CDR3 reads TGCAGTGCTGTCCCATTGCGGGGGGGCAGGGAGACCCAGTACTTC.

In this sample, this clone turned up many times. The gene calls are TRBV5-1 and TRBJ2-3; a possible D gene is TRBD2 (6 bases). CDR1 and CDR2 from the germline V gene are SGHRS and YFSETQ. The V gene lost 6 bases and the J gene lost 4 bases, with 15 bases spanning the gap. The CDR3 is 14 amino acids. The CDR3 protein is CASIGDLGADTQYF. CDR3 sequence (DNA): TGCGCCAGCATAGGGGACTTAGGCGCAGATACGCAGTATTTT.

This clone was seen at least ten times. The V gene is TRBV12-5, the J gene TRBJ1-5, with D hard to call. V lost 4 bases and J 11 bases, leaving 9 bases between the germline ends. This CDR3 has 11 residues. Per the germline V gene, CDR1 is LGHNT and CDR2 is FRNRAP. CDR3 sequence reads: CASGSAVTQHF. In nucleotides, the CDR3 is TGTGCTAGTGGTTCGGCTGTGACCCAGCATTTT.

This clone was seen just once. The chain recombines TRBV30 with TRBJ2-7; tentatively, D is TRBD2 (7 bases). The germline CDR1 and CDR2 sequences are GTSNPN and SVGIG (reference sequence). V was cut by 4 bases and J by 3 bases, with 13 bases left in between. This CDR3 comprises 13 residues. In DNA form, the CDR3 reads TGTGCCTGGACAGGGGAGGGGGGCTACGAGCAGTACTTC. Protein sequence: CAWTGEGGYEQYF.

This clone showed up many times. The V call is TRBV10-1, the J call TRBJ1-6; D not certain. Between the trimmed V and J ends, which lost 5 bases and 4 bases, there was a span of 9 bases. Germline-derived CDR1 and CDR2 are WNHNN and SYGVQD (reference sequence). The CDR3 consists of 14 residues. CDR3 amino acids: CASSSGMYNSPLHF. DNA of the CDR3: TGCGCCAGCAGTAGTGGGATGTATAATTCACCCCTCCACTTT.

This clone was observed many times. One end of the junction varies from germline; a read error may be responsible. This rearrangement joins TRBV28 to TRBJ2-7; the D gene is possibly TRBD2 (7 bases). The CDR3 consists of 12 residues. Germline CDR1 is MDHEN and CDR2 is SYDVKM. The CDR3 bases are TGTGCCAGCTCAGGGGAGGGGAGGGATCCGAGATTC. Translating it yields CASSGEGRDPRF.

The chain employs TRBV4-2 and TRBJ2-3, with D tentatively TRBD2 (6 bases). The germline CDR1 and CDR2 sequences are LGHNA and YNFKEQ. Trimming left V 4 bases short and J 6 bases short, with 23 bases between. The CDR3 extends over 17 amino acids. This CDR3 is CASSPRSGTGGRDTQYF. Here the CDR3 DNA reads TGTGCCAGCAGCCCGAGGTCTGGGACTGGAGGTAGGGATACGCAGTATTTT.